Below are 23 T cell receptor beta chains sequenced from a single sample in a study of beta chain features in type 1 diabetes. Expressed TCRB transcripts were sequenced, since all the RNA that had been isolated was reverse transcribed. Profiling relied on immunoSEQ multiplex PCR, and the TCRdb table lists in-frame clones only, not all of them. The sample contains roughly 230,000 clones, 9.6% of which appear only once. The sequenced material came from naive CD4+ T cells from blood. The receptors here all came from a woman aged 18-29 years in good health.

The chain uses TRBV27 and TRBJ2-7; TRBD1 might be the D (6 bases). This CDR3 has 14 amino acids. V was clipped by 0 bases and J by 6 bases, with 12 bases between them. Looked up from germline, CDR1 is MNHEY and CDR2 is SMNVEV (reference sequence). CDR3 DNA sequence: TGTGCCAGCAGTTTATCGGGCAGGGGCGGCGAGCAGTACTTC. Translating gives CASSLSGRGGEQYF.

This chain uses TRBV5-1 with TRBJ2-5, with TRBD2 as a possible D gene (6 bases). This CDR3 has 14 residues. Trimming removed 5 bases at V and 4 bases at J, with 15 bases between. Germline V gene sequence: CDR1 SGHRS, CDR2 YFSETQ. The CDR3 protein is CASSVGGMVETQYF. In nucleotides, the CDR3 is TGCGCCAGCAGTGTCGGCGGGATGGTAGAGACCCAGTACTTC.

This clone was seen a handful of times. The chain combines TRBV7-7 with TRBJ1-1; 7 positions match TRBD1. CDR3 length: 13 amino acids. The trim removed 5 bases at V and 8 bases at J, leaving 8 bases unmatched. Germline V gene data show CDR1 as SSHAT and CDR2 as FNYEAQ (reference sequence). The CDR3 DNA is TGTGCCAGCAGCCCAGGGGGGTCGCAGGAAGCTTTCTTT. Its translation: CASSPGGSQEAFF.

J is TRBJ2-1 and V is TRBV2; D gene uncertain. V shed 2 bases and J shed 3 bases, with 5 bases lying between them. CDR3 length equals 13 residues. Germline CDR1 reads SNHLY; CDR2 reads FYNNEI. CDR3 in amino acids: CASSELGYNEQFF. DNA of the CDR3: TGTGCCAGCAGTGAACTAGGCTACAATGAGCAGTTCTTC.

CDR3 DNA sequence: TGTGCCAGCAGTGAAGGGACAGTCCTAGCCAAAAACATTCAGTACTTC. Residues: CASSEGTVLAKNIQYF. This sequence joins TRBV2 and TRBJ2-4, with D perhaps matching TRBD1 (6 bases). CDR1 is SNHLY and CDR2 is FYNNEI in the germline V gene. The CDR3 covers 16 residues. Trimming stripped 1 base from V and 0 bases from J, with 10 bases between. Based on the CDR3 plus reference TRBV2 and TRBJ2-4, the full variable domain is EPEVTQTPSHQVTQMGQEVILRCVPISNHLYFYWYRQILGQKVEFLVSFYNNEISEKSEIFDDQFSVERPDGSNFTLKIRSTKLEDSAMYFCASSEGTVLAKNIQYFGAGTRLSVL.

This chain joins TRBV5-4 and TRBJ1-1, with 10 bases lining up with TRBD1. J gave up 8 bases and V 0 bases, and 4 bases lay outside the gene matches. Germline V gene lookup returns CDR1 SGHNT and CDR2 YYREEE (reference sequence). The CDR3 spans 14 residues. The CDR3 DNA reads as TGTGCCAGCAGCTTGGGACAGGGGGCAGGAGAAGCTTTCTTT. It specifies CASSLGQGAGEAFF.

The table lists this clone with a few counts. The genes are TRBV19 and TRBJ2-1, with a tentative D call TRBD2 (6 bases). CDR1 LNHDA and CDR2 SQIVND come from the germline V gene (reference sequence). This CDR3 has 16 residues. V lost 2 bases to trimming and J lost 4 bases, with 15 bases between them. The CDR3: CASSIRQGSGYNEQFF. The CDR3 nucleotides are TGTGCCAGTAGTATACGACAAGGGAGCGGGTACAATGAGCAGTTCTTC.

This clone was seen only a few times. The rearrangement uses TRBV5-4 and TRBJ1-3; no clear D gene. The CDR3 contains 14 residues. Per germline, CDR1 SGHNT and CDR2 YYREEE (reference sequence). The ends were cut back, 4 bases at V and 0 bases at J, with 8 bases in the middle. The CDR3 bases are TGTGCCAGCAGCCTCTCCCTCTCTGGAAACACCATATATTTT. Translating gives CASSLSLSGNTIYF.

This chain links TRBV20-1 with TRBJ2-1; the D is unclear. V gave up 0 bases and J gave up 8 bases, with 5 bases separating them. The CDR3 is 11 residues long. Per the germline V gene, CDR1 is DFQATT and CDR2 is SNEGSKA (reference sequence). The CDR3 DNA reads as TGCAGTGCTAGAGATCTACATGAGCAGTTCTTC. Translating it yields CSARDLHEQFF.

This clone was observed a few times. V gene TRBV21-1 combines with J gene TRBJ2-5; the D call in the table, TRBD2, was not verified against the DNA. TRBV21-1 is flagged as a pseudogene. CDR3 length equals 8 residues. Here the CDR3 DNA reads TGTGCCAGCAATCCTCAGTACTTC. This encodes CASNPQYF.

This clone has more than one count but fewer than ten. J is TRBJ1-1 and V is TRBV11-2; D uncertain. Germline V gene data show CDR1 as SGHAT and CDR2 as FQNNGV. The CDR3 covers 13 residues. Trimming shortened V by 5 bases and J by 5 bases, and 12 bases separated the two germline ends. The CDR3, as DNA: TGTGCCAGCAGCCGGGGTGGGAGGACTGAAGCTTTCTTT. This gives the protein CASSRGGRTEAFF.

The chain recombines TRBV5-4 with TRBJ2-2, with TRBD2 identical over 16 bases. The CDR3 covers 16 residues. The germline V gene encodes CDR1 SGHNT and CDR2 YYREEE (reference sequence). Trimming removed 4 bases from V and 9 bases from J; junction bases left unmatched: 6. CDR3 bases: TGTGCCAGCAGCACCGGGACTAGCGGGGGGGTAAGGGAGCTGTTTTTT. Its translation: CASSTGTSGGVRELFF.

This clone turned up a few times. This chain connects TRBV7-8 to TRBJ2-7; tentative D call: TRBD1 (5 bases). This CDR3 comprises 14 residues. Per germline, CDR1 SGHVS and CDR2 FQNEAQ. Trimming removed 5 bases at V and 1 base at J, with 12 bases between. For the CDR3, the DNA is TGTGCCAGCAGCCTCAACAGGTTTTCCTACGAGCAGTACTTC. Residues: CASSLNRFSYEQYF.

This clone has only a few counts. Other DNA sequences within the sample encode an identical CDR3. CDR3 protein: CASRGQGRAPTEAFF. For the CDR3, the DNA is TGCGCCAGCAGGGGACAGGGGCGGGCCCCCACTGAAGCTTTCTTT. V usage is TRBV4-1 and J usage is TRBJ1-1, with 10 positions matching TRBD1. Germline V gives CDR1 MGHRA, CDR2 YSYEKL. The CDR3 contains 15 residues. J gave up 4 bases and V 6 bases, and 8 bases lay outside the gene matches.

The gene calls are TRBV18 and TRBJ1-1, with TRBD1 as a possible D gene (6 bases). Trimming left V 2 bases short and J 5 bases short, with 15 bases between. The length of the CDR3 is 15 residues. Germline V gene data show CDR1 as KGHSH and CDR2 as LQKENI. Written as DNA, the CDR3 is TGTGCCAGCTCACCAACCAGGGGCTTAGGGACTGAAGCTTTCTTT. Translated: CASSPTRGLGTEAFF.

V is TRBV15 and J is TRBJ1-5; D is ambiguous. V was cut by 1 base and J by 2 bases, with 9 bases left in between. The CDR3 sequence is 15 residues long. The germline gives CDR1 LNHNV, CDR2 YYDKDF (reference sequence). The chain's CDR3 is CATSRGLGGNQPQHF. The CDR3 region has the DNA TGTGCCACCAGCAGAGGGTTGGGAGGCAATCAGCCCCAGCATTTT.

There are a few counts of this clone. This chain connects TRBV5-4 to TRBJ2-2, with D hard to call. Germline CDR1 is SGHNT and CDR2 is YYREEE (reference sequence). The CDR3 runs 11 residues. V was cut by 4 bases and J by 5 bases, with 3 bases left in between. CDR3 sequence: CASSRTGELFF. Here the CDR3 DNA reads TGTGCCAGCAGCCGGACCGGGGAGCTGTTTTTT. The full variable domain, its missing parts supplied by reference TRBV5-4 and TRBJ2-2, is ETGVTQSPTHLIKTRGQQVTLRCSSQSGHNTVSWYQQALGQGPQFIFQYYREEENGRGNFPPRFSGLQFPNYSSELNVNALELDDSALYLCASSRTGELFFGEGSRLTVL.

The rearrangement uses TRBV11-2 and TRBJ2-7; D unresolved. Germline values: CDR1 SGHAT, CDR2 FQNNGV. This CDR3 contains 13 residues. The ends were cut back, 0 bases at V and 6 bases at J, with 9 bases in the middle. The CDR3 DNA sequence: TGTGCCAGCAGCTTAGATGCGGTAGGCGAGCAGTACTTC. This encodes CASSLDAVGEQYF.

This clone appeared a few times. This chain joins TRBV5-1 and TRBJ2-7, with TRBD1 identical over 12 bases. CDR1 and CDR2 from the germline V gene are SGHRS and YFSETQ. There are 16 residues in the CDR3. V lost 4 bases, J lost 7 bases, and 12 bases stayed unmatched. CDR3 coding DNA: TGCGCCAGCAGCCCGGGACAGGGGGCCCCCCTGGGAGAGCAGTACTTC. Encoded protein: CASSPGQGAPLGEQYF. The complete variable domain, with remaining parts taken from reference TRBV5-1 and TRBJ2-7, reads KAGVTQTPRYLIKTRGQQVTLSCSPISGHRSVSWYQQTPGQGLQFLFEYFSETQRNKGNFPGRFSGRQFSNSRSEMNVSTLELGDSALYLCASSPGQGAPLGEQYFGPGTRLTVT.

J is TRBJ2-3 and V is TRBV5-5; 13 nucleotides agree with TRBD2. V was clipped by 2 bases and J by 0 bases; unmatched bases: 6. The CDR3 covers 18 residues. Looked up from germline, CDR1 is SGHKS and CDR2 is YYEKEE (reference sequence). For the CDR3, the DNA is TGTGCCAGCAGCTTCGGACTAGCGGGGGCGACTAGCACAGATACGCAGTATTTT. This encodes CASSFGLAGATSTDTQYF.

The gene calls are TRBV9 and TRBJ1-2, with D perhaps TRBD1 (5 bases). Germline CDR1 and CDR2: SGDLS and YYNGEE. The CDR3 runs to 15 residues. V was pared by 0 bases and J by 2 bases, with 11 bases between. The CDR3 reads CASSVGAGRNYGYTF. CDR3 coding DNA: TGTGCCAGCAGCGTAGGGGCAGGGCGAAACTATGGCTACACCTTC. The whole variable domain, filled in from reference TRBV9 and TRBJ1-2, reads DSGVTQTPKHLITATGQRVTLRCSPRSGDLSVYWYQQSLDQGLQFLIQYYNGEERAKGNILERFSAQQFPDLHSELNLSSLELGDSALYFCASSVGAGRNYGYTFGSGTRLTVV.

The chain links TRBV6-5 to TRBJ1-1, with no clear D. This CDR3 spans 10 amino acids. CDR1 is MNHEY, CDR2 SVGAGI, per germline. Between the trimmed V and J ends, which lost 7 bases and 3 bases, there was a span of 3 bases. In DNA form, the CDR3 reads TGTGCCAGCACCTACACTGAAGCTTTCTTT. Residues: CASTYTEAFF.

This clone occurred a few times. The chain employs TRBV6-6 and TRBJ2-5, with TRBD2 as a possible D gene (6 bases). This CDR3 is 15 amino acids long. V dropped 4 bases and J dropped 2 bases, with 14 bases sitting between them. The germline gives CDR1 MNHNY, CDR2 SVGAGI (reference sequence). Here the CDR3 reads CASSSTGTGQETQYF. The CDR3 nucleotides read TGTGCCAGCAGTTCCACCGGGACTGGACAAGAGACCCAGTACTTC.